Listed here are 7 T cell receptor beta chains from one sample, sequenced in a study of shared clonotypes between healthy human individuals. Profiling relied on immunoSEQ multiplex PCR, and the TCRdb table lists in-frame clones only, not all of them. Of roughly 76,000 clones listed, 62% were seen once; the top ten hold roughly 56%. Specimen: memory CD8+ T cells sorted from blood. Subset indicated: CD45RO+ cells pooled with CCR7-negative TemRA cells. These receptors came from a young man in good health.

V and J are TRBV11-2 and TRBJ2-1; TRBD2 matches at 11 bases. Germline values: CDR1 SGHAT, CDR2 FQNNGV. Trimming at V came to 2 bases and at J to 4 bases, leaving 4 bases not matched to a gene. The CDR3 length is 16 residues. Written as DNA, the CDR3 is TGTGCCAGCAGCTTATGGGGGACTAGCGGATACAATGAGCAGTTCTTC. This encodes CASSLWGTSGYNEQFF.

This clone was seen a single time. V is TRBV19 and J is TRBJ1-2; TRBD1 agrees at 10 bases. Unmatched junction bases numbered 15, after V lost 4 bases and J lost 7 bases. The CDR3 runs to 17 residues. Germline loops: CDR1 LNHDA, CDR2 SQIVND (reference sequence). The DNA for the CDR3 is TGTGCCAGTAGTACCCAGCGTCACGGGACAGGGGCCGCTGGCTACACCTTC. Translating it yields CASSTQRHGTGAAGYTF.

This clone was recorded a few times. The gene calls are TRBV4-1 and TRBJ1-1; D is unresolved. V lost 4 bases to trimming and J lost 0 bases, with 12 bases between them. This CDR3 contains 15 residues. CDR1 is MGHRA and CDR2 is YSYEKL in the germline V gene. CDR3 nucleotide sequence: TGCGCCAGCAGCCCCCTATCCCCCATGAACACTGAAGCTTTCTTT. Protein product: CASSPLSPMNTEAFF.

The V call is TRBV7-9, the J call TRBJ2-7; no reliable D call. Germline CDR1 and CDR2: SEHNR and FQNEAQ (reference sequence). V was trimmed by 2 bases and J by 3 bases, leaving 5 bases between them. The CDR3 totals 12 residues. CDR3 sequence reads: CASSLTVYEQYF. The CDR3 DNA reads TGTGCCAGCAGCTTAACGGTCTACGAGCAGTACTTC.

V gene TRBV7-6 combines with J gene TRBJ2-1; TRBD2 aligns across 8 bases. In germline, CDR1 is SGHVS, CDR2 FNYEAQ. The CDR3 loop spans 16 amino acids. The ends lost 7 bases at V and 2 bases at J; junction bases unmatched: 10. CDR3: CASTRTVSGTYNEQFF. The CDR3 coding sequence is TGTGCCAGCACCCGTACGGTTAGCGGGACCTACAATGAGCAGTTCTTC. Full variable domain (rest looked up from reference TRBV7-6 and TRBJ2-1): GAGVSQSPRYKVTKRGQDVALRCDPISGHVSLYWYRQALGQGPEFLTYFNYEAQQDKSGLPNDRFSAERPEGSISTLTIQRTEQRDSAMYRCASTRTVSGTYNEQFFGPGTRLTVL.

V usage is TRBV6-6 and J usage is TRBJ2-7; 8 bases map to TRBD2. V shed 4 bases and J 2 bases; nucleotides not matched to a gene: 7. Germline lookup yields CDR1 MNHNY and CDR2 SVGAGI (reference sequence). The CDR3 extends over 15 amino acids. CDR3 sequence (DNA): TGTGCCAGCAGTTCTAGCGGGCCCGTCCCCTACGAGCAGTACTTC. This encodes CASSSSGPVPYEQYF.

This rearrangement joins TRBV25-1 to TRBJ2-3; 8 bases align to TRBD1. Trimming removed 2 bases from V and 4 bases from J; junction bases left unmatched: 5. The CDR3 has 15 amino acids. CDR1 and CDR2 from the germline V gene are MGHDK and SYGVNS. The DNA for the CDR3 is TGTGCCAGCAGTGAACCCTCGGACAGGGCAGATACGCAGTATTTT. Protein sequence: CASSEPSDRADTQYF.